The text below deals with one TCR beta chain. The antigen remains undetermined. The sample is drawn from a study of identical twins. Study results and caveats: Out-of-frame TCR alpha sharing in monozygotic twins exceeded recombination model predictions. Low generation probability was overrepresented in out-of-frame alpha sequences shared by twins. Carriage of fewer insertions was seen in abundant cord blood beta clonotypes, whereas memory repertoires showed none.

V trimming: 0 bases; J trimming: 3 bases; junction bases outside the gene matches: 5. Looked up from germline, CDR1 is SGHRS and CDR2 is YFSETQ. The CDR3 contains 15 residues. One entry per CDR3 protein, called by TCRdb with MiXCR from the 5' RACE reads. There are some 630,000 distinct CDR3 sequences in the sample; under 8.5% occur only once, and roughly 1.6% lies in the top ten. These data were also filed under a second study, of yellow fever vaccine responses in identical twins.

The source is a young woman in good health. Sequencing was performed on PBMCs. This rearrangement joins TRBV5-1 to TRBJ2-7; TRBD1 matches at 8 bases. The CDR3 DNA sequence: TGCGCCAGCAGCTTGGTGGGACAGGAGGACTACGAGCAGTACTTC. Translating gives CASSLVGQEDYEQYF.